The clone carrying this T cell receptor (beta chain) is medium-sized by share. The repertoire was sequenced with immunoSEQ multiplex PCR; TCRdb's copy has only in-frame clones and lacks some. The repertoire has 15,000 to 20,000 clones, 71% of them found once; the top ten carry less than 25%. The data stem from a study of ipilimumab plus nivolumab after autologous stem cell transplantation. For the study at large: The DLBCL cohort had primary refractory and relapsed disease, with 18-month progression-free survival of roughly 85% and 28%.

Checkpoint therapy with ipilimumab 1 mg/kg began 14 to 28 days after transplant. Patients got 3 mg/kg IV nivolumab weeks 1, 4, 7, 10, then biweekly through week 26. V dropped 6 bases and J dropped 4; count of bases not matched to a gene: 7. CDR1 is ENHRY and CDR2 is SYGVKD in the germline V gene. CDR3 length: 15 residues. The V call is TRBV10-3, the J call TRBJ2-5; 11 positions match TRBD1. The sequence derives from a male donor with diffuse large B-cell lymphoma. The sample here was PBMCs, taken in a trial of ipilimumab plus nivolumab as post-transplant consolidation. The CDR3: CAISRTGGLGETQYF. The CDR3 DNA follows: TGTGCCATCAGCCGGACAGGGGGCCTGGGAGAGACCCAGTACTTC.